This entry is about one T cell receptor (beta chain). The antigen is not known. Compared with germline, one end of the junction differs, possibly owing to a read error. Next came a second PCR, run for 7 to 11 cycles, which used a sample-barcoded 5' primer along with a J-beta primer mix. Each cDNA molecule received a tag from a template-switch adaptor that had 12 random nucleotides. TCRdb reprocessed the 5' RACE reads via MiXCR and lists one record per CDR3 protein. The data contain fewer than 950,000 distinct CDR3 sequences, 50% to 65% of them seen just once; the ten biggest clones take up about 38%. The CDR3 is 14 amino acids. Germline V gene data show CDR1 as SEHNR and CDR2 as FQNEAQ (reference sequence). These data belong to a study of blood T cells in healthy people across ages. The sample providers were healthy Caucasian people from Russia, aged roughly 6 to 100. Broader study findings: Greater diversity and more naive CD4+ cells were seen in long-lived donors than in aged donors. The percentage of naive T cells correlated strongly with TCR beta diversity.

This chain joins TRBV7-9 and TRBJ1-2; tentatively, D is TRBD1 (6 bases). This clonotype was obtained from a man aged 80 or over in good health. Input material: blood. The chain's CDR3 is CASCASDRNYGYTF. The DNA of the CDR3 is TGTGCCAGCTGCGCTAGTGACAGGAACTACGGCTACACCTTC.